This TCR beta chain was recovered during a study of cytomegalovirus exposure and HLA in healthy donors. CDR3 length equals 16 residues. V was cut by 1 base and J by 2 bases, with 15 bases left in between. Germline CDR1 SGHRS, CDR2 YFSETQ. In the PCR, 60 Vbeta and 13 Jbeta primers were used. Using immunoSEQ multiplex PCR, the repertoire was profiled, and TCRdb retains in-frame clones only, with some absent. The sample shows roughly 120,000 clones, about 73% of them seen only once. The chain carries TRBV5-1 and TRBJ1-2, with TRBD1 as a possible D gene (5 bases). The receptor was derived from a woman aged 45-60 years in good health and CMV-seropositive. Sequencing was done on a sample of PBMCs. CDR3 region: CASSLPQGGLNYGYTF. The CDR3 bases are TGCGCCAGCAGCTTGCCTCAGGGCGGATTAAACTATGGCTACACCTTC.